These T cell receptor beta chains were read from a single sample in a study of T-cell reconstitution after alpha-beta-depleted transplantation in children. TCRdb analysed the PCR reads with MiXCR anew, one entry per CDR3 protein. Among approximately 500,000 distinct CDR3 sequences listed, approximately 30% were seen once. This specimen consisted of PBMCs, obtained before TCRalphabeta/CD19-depleted stem cell transplant. All receptors come from a boy under two years old with Wiskott-Aldrich syndrome, due to receive a stem cell transplant. The CDR3 runs from the conserved cysteine through the conserved F or W. The D gene is left open where the match is weak. For some rows the clone size is stated as once, few or many, or as a class when expanded; others skip it.

CAGGDSPNEKLFF,TGTGCCGGAGGAGACAGCCCTAATGAAAAACTGTTTTTT,few,TRBV30,TRBJ1-4,NA
CASRRPGQGYEQYF,TGCGCCAGCAGGAGACCGGGACAGGGATACGAGCAGTACTTC,NA,TRBV10-2,TRBJ2-7,TRBD1
CSVEREGGETQYF,TGCAGTGTGGAGCGGGAGGGCGGAGAGACCCAGTACTTC,few,TRBV20-1,TRBJ2-5,TRBD2
CASSQDLDTRNTIYF,TGTGCCAGCAGCCAAGATCTGGACACGCGAAACACCATATATTTT,few,TRBV3-1,TRBJ1-3,NA
CASSLWGGGEAFF,TGCGCCAGCAGCTTGTGGGGGGGCGGTGAAGCTTTCTTT,NA,TRBV5-1,TRBJ1-1,NA
CASRMGLAGRTDTQYF,TGTGCCAGCAGAATGGGACTAGCGGGACGCACAGATACGCAGTATTTT,NA,TRBV2,TRBJ2-3,TRBD2
CATSDPEMDRGLDTGELFF,TGTGCCACCAGTGATCCCGAAATGGACAGGGGGCTTGACACCGGGGAGCTGTTTTTT,NA,TRBV24-1,TRBJ2-2,TRBD1
CSAARIQETQYF,TGCAGTGCTGCCAGAATCCAAGAGACCCAGTACTTC,NA,TRBV20-1,TRBJ2-5,NA
CASSLGGLAGVSYNEQFF,TGTGCCAGCAGCTTAGGGGGACTAGCGGGAGTAAGCTACAATGAGCAGTTCTTC,NA,TRBV11-1,TRBJ2-1,TRBD2
CASSLRGKVTYNEQFF,TGTGCCAGCAGCTTAAGGGGTAAAGTGACCTACAATGAGCAGTTCTTC,NA,TRBV13,TRBJ2-1,NA
CASSQVSSGSTDTQYF,TGTGCCAGCAGCCAAGTTTCCAGCGGAAGCACAGATACGCAGTATTTT,few,TRBV4-2,TRBJ2-3,NA
CASSLRLAGVADTQYF,TGCGCCAGCAGCTTGCGACTAGCGGGAGTGGCAGATACGCAGTATTTT,many,TRBV5-1,TRBJ2-3,TRBD2
CASSHFVQGGGEQYF,TGTGCCAGCAGCCATTTTGTACAGGGTGGAGGCGAGCAGTACTTC,few,TRBV3-1,TRBJ2-7,NA
CASSFQGSPLHF,TGTGCCAGCAGTTTCCAGGGGTCACCCCTCCACTTT,NA,TRBV3-1,TRBJ1-6,NA
CASSPSLGGGRQPQHF,TGTGCCAGCAGTCCGAGTTTAGGAGGGGGTAGGCAGCCCCAGCATTTT,NA,TRBV12-3/TRBV12-4,TRBJ1-5,NA
CASSRAGRNEQYF,TGTGCCAGCAGCAGGGCAGGTAGAAACGAGCAGTACTTC,once,TRBV7-2,TRBJ2-7,NA
CASAQGVPYNEQFF,TGCGCCAGCGCTCAGGGGGTCCCCTACAATGAGCAGTTCTTC,few,TRBV5-1,TRBJ2-1,TRBD1
CASSLGRGTIAGPETQYF,TGTGCCAGCAGCTTAGGCAGGGGGACTATTGCAGGGCCGGAGACCCAGTACTTC,few,TRBV11-2,TRBJ2-5,NA
CASRPSGRTYEQYF,TGTGCCAGCAGACCTAGCGGGCGGACCTACGAGCAGTACTTC,NA,TRBV6-2/TRBV6-3,TRBJ2-7,TRBD2
CASSRKAGSDEQYF,TGTGCCAGCAGTCGGAAAGCGGGATCAGACGAGCAGTACTTC,NA,TRBV6-1,TRBJ2-7,TRBD2
CASSVSSGRAGEQFF,TGTGCCAGCAGCGTATCTAGCGGGAGGGCGGGTGAGCAGTTCTTC,NA,TRBV9,TRBJ2-1,TRBD2
CASSVNRVQETQYF,TGTGCCAGCAGCGTAAACAGGGTCCAAGAGACCCAGTACTTC,NA,TRBV7-8,TRBJ2-5,NA
CATSRDSRRVDKLFF,TGTGCCACCAGCAGAGATTCTCGAAGGGTCGACAAACTGTTTTTT,few,TRBV15,TRBJ1-4,NA